What follows is one T cell receptor (beta chain) and its context. The antigen remains undetermined. Sequencing used immunoSEQ multiplex PCR; TCRdb keeps in-frame clones, though not all of them. The table lists about 78,000 clones, about 96% of them singletons. V lost 1 base to trimming and J lost 14 bases, with 9 bases between them. The germline CDR1 and CDR2 sequences are SGHAT and FQNNGV. The CDR3 spans 11 residues. Resections from corrective heart surgery supplied the thymus tissue. The donors were infants in Finland with congenital heart defects, otherwise immunologically healthy. The data were obtained in a study of human thymus T cells. General observations from the study: Within thymic and blood repertoires, V and J gene usage appeared to be biased. As related research reported, thymic repertoires overlapped highly among unrelated individuals.

This clonotype originated in a boy younger than two with a congenital heart defect but otherwise immunologically healthy. Sample: thymus tissue. The V and J genes are TRBV11-2 and TRBJ2-1; TRBD2 is a possible D gene (6 bases). CDR3 loop: CASSLAGSKFF. CDR3 in DNA: TGTGCCAGCAGCTTAGCCGGGAGTAAGTTCTTC.